This is a list of T cell receptor beta chains from one sample in a study of cytomegalovirus exposure and HLA in healthy donors. Method: immunoSEQ multiplex PCR; TCRdb's copy keeps in-frame clones and lacks some. The sample yields under 75,000 clones, roughly 89% seen once. The sequenced sample consisted of PBMCs. All receptors derive from a woman in her twenties or thirties in good health and CMV-seronegative. CDR3s leave out the opening cysteine and the closing phenylalanine or tryptophan. Each record gives: V gene, J gene, CDR3 protein.

v_call: TRBV5-1
j_call: TRBJ2-3
cdr3_aa: ASRRGTSGTDTQY

v_call: TRBV5-1
j_call: TRBJ1-2
cdr3_aa: ASSLDGETTEGLGGYT

v_call: TRBV9
j_call: TRBJ2-2
cdr3_aa: ASSVGGLSRNTGELF

v_call: TRBV10-2
j_call: TRBJ1-1
cdr3_aa: ASSEDGRDTEAF

v_call: TRBV7-9
j_call: TRBJ1-2
cdr3_aa: ASSSGTGHYGYT

v_call: TRBV10-1
j_call: TRBJ2-3
cdr3_aa: ASSDGLAGTDTQY

v_call: TRBV12-5
j_call: TRBJ2-7
cdr3_aa: ASGTRTSRNYEQY

v_call: TRBV25-1
j_call: TRBJ1-3
cdr3_aa: ASSEPRTGAGGNTIY

v_call: TRBV5-1
j_call: TRBJ2-2
cdr3_aa: ASELGAGGTGELF

v_call: TRBV4-1
j_call: TRBJ2-1
cdr3_aa: ASSQMGSYNEQF

v_call: TRBV10-2
j_call: TRBJ1-5
cdr3_aa: ASSEDRGYAPQH

v_call: TRBV20-1
j_call: TRBJ2-5
cdr3_aa: SARRGETQY

v_call: TRBV13
j_call: TRBJ1-1
cdr3_aa: ASSPTAGNTEAF

v_call: TRBV15
j_call: TRBJ2-7
cdr3_aa: ATSREKGTGFYEQY

v_call: TRBV5-1
j_call: TRBJ2-5
cdr3_aa: ASNLMGAGGETQY

v_call: TRBV10-3
j_call: TRBJ2-3
cdr3_aa: AIRGTSGRLEDTQY

v_call: TRBV28
j_call: TRBJ1-5
cdr3_aa: ASSLMDFGQPQH

v_call: TRBV19
j_call: TRBJ1-5
cdr3_aa: ASSVGQGNQPQH

v_call: TRBV18
j_call: TRBJ2-7
cdr3_aa: ASSPITGTSESYEQY

v_call: TRBV21-1
j_call: TRBJ2-1
cdr3_aa: ASSPIQTGLTSGSVRDEQF

v_call: TRBV30
j_call: TRBJ2-1
cdr3_aa: AWGWGQGKNEQF

v_call: TRBV30
j_call: TRBJ2-7
cdr3_aa: AWSPQGASEQY

v_call: TRBV10-3
j_call: NA
cdr3_aa: AISDRGRYEQY

v_call: TRBV9
j_call: TRBJ2-5
cdr3_aa: ASSVGGGKETQY

v_call: TRBV28
j_call: TRBJ1-1
cdr3_aa: ASSPKDRGRNTEAF

v_call: TRBV9
j_call: TRBJ2-5
cdr3_aa: ASSVGAGIQETQY

v_call: TRBV7-9
j_call: TRBJ2-2
cdr3_aa: SSSLLGTVTGELF

v_call: TRBV5-5
j_call: TRBJ1-4
cdr3_aa: ASSLDRLLNEKLF

v_call: TRBV11-3
j_call: TRBJ1-2
cdr3_aa: ASSSEGRADYGYT

v_call: TRBV28
j_call: TRBJ2-7
cdr3_aa: ASSAPSSGRFPYEQY

v_call: TRBV21-1
j_call: TRBJ2-1
cdr3_aa: ARAGASGSVYNEQF

v_call: TRBV29-1
j_call: TRBJ2-3
cdr3_aa: SVAWTSSTDTQY

v_call: TRBV6-1
j_call: TRBJ2-5
cdr3_aa: ASSENLGTQY

v_call: TRBV18
j_call: TRBJ2-5
cdr3_aa: ASSPNTVSQETQY

v_call: TRBV9
j_call: TRBJ2-2
cdr3_aa: ASTVEGRGYTGELF

v_call: TRBV4-1
j_call: TRBJ1-2
cdr3_aa: ASSHQSHGYT